The 27 T cell receptor beta chains listed next were all sequenced from one sample in a study of shared T cell receptors in the human thymus. Here immunoSEQ multiplex PCR was the method, and the copy in TCRdb shows in-frame clones only, minus some. Among some 640,000 clones listed, over 75% were seen once. The same data also contributed to another study, on human thymus T cells.

The sequencing input was thymocytes. These receptors were taken from a boy under two years old with a congenital heart defect.

The gene calls are TRBV9 and TRBJ2-2; TRBD1 matches at 10 bases. CDR1 is SGDLS and CDR2 is YYNGEE in the germline V gene. The CDR3 sequence is 17 residues long. V was clipped by 0 bases and J by 7 bases; unmatched bases: 9. The CDR3 sequence: CASSVVPGTGEIGELFF. CDR3 nucleotide sequence: TGTGCCAGCAGCGTAGTCCCGGGGACAGGGGAGATCGGGGAGCTGTTTTTT.

CDR3 coding DNA: TGTGCCAGCATAACTCCGGGACAGGGGGCTGGAAACACCATATATTTT. Encoded protein: CASITPGQGAGNTIYF. The V gene is TRBV28, the J gene TRBJ1-3; 11 bases agree with TRBD1. The CDR3 contains 16 residues. V lost 7 bases to trimming and J lost 2 bases; unmatched junction nucleotides: 7. Germline CDR1 MDHEN, CDR2 SYDVKM.

The chain uses TRBV7-8 and TRBJ2-3, with D possibly being TRBD1 (5 bases). Per germline, CDR1 SGHVS and CDR2 FQNEAQ. Deletions cut 2 bases from V and 3 bases from J, with 12 bases between. This CDR3 contains 15 residues. CDR3 sequence reads: CASSLRRQGTDTQYF. CDR3 in DNA: TGTGCCAGCAGCTTACGACGCCAGGGTACAGATACGCAGTATTTT.

The chain has TRBV28 and TRBJ1-6, with TRBD1 matching over 7 bases. The length of the CDR3 is 16 residues. Germline V CDR1 and CDR2: MDHEN, SYDVKM. Trimming cost V 3 bases and J 8 bases; bases outside gene matches: 10. CDR3 sequence: CASSLRAGGTYSPLHF. As DNA, the CDR3 is TGTGCCAGCAGTTTGCGGGCAGGGGGAACGTATTCACCCCTCCACTTT.

This clone was found a few times. V gene TRBV7-6 combines with J gene TRBJ1-5; tentatively, D is TRBD1 (5 bases). Germline loops: CDR1 SGHVS, CDR2 FNYEAQ. Trimming pared 2 bases from V and 1 base from J, leaving 15 bases between. The CDR3 consists of 17 residues. The CDR3 nucleotides read TGTGCCAGCAGCTTACGACCCGGGGGGTTCAGCAATCAGCCCCAGCATTTT. It codes for CASSLRPGGFSNQPQHF.

The chain couples TRBV6-1 to TRBJ2-7; D perhaps matches TRBD1 (6 bases). V lost 1 base and J 4 bases, leaving 26 bases between the germline ends. The length of the CDR3 is 19 residues. The V gene's germline CDR1 is MNHNS and CDR2 SASEGT. The CDR3 nucleotides read TGTGCCAGCAGTGAAGTCCTCCCTGTAAGGGCAGGGGCAACATACGAGCAGTACTTC. It specifies CASSEVLPVRAGATYEQYF.

The chain recombines TRBV29-1 with TRBJ1-4; 8 bases agree with TRBD1. Trimming removed 5 bases from V and 6 bases from J; junction bases left unmatched: 8. CDR1 SQVTM and CDR2 ANQGSEA come from the germline V gene. The CDR3 is 14 residues long. CDR3 loop: CSVQPGGAHEKLFF. CDR3 sequence (DNA): TGCAGCGTTCAGCCAGGGGGCGCACATGAAAAACTGTTTTTT. Full variable domain (rest looked up from reference TRBV29-1 and TRBJ1-4): SAVISQKPSRDICQRGTSLTIQCQVDSQVTMMFWYRQQPGQSLTLIATANQGSEATYESGFVIDKFPISRPNLTFSTLTVSNMSPEDSSIYLCSVQPGGAHEKLFFGSGTQLSVL.

This chain links TRBV14 with TRBJ1-3, with 8 bases that match TRBD1. V was pared by 1 base and J by 7 bases, with 6 bases of the junction left unmatched. There are 15 residues in the CDR3. Germline V gene data show CDR1 as SGHDN and CDR2 as FVKESK. DNA for the CDR3: TGTGCCAGCAGCCAAGCCGACAGGGGTTTTAACACCATATATTTT. Amino acid sequence: CASSQADRGFNTIYF.

V is TRBV14 and J is TRBJ1-1; 8 bases match TRBD1. V was clipped by 4 bases and J by 0 bases; unmatched bases: 7. The germline CDR1 and CDR2 sequences are SGHDN and FVKESK. This CDR3 spans 16 amino acids. CDR3: CASSREDRALNTEAFF. As DNA, the CDR3 is TGTGCCAGCAGCCGGGAGGACAGGGCCTTGAACACTGAAGCTTTCTTT.

As concerns this clone: This CDR3 is missing its conserved last phenylalanine or tryptophan, likely due to a read error. The V call is TRBV27, the J call TRBJ1-2; the match to TRBD1 covers 10 bases. The trim removed 5 bases at V and 4 bases at J, leaving 7 bases unmatched. In germline, CDR1 is MNHEY, CDR2 SMNVEV (reference sequence). The CDR3 contains 15 residues. This chain's CDR3 is CASSTRTGGPYGYTL. The CDR3 nucleotides are TGTGCCAGCAGTACCCGGACAGGGGGACCCTATGGCTACACCCTC.

Note on this clone: Its ends do not fully match the called genes, so a read error is possible. The chain recombines TRBV4-3 with TRBJ2-7; the match to TRBD2 covers 13 bases. The CDR3 sequence is 16 residues long. Germline V lookup: CDR1 LGHNA, CDR2 YSLEER. CDR3 sequence reads: CASSQDRTSGSSEEYF. CDR3 sequence (DNA): TGCGCCAGCAGCCAAGACCGGACTAGCGGGAGTTCCGAGGAGTACTTC.

The J gene is TRBJ1-1, the V gene TRBV14, with D hard to call. The V gene's germline CDR1 is SGHDN and CDR2 FVKESK. The CDR3 totals 15 residues. Trimming took off 0 bases at V and 1 base at J, with 9 bases between the two ends. The CDR3 sequence is CASSQEAPPNTEAFF. Here the CDR3 DNA reads TGTGCCAGCAGCCAAGAAGCGCCGCCGAACACTGAAGCTTTCTTT.

This sequence joins TRBV15 and TRBJ2-5; a weak D match, TRBD1 (5 bases). Per the germline V gene, CDR1 is LNHNV and CDR2 is YYDKDF (reference sequence). With 0 bases removed from V and 4 bases from J, the gap between germline ends came to 21 bases. CDR3 length: 18 amino acids. This CDR3 is CATSRDFSAGPNLETQYF. For the CDR3, the DNA is TGTGCCACCAGCAGAGATTTTTCGGCAGGGCCCAATCTAGAGACCCAGTACTTC. Filled out from reference TRBV15 and TRBJ2-5, the complete variable domain reads DAMVIQNPRYQVTQFGKPVTLSCSQTLNHNVMYWYQQKSSQAPKLLFHYYDKDFNNEADTPDNFQSRRPNTSFCFLDIRSPGLGDTAMYLCATSRDFSAGPNLETQYFGPGTRLLVL.

This chain's CDR3 is CASSAWAGSSYNEQFF. The CDR3 nucleotides read TGTGCCAGTAGTGCCTGGGCGGGGAGCTCCTACAATGAGCAGTTCTTC. V usage is TRBV19 and J usage is TRBJ2-1, with D possibly matching TRBD2 (6 bases). CDR3 length equals 16 residues. Germline V CDR1 and CDR2: LNHDA, SQIVND (reference sequence). The V end was cut by 5 bases, the J end by 0 bases, with 14 bases between.

The CDR3 region has the DNA TGTGCCAGCAGCCACCAATCCTCCGAACTAGCGGGAGAGGGTGATGAGCAGTTCTTC. Translating gives CASSHQSSELAGEGDEQFF. The chain recombines TRBV14 with TRBJ2-1, with 11 bases matching TRBD2. Germline V CDR1 and CDR2: SGHDN, FVKESK. CDR3 size: 19 residues. Trimming at V came to 3 bases and at J to 8 bases, leaving 18 bases not matched to a gene.

The V gene is TRBV4-3, the J gene TRBJ2-1; perhaps TRBD2 as D (6 bases). There are 18 residues in the CDR3. Germline V CDR1 and CDR2: LGHNA, YSLEER. The V end was cut by 2 bases, the J end by 0 bases, with 17 bases between. The CDR3 DNA is TGCGCCAGCAGCCAACGCGGGACGACGGAAAGCTCCTACAATGAGCAGTTCTTC. It is translated as CASSQRGTTESSYNEQFF.

The chain carries TRBV5-4 and TRBJ1-2, with 7 bases that match TRBD1. The V gene's germline CDR1 is SGHNT and CDR2 YYREEE (reference sequence). V shed 3 bases and J 5 bases; nucleotides not matched to a gene: 10. This CDR3 comprises 15 residues. For the CDR3, the DNA is TGTGCCAGCAGCTCCATAAACAGGGGTCTTTATGGCTACACCTTC. Translated: CASSSINRGLYGYTF.

The rearrangement joins TRBV7-6 to TRBJ2-5; D might be TRBD1 (8 bases). This CDR3 is 16 amino acids long. V was cut by 5 bases and J by 1 base, with 17 bases left in between. Germline V gene data show CDR1 as SGHVS and CDR2 as FNYEAQ. CDR3 residues: CASSPKDREGQETQYF. CDR3 in DNA: TGTGCCAGCAGCCCAAAGGACAGGGAGGGCCAAGAGACCCAGTACTTC.

A single count supports this clone. The CDR3 nucleotides read TGCGCCAGCAGTCACAACCCCGACCGGGAGACATGGGGGGCCAACGTCCTGACTTTC. Encoded protein: CASSHNPDRETWGANVLTF. The chain carries TRBV23-1 and TRBJ2-6, with a tentative D call TRBD2 (6 bases). TRBV23-1 is an open reading frame whose function is uncertain. V lost 3 bases and J 4 bases, leaving 22 bases between the germline ends. This CDR3 is 19 amino acids long.

CDR3 nucleotide sequence: TGTGCCAGCAGCCATAGCGGGAGCCCAGATACGCAGTATTTT. Translating it yields CASSHSGSPDTQYF. This chain connects TRBV11-2 to TRBJ2-3, with 9 bases that match TRBD2. The CDR3 sequence is 14 residues long. Germline assignment: CDR1 SGHAT and CDR2 FQNNGV. Trimming took 5 bases from V and 4 from J; bases not matched to a gene: 4.

The V call is TRBV30, the J call TRBJ2-7, with TRBD1 identical over 7 bases. This CDR3 region has 13 residues. CDR1 is GTSNPN and CDR2 is SVGIG in the germline V gene (reference sequence). The junction had 4 bases not matched to a gene; V was cut back by 2 bases and J by 3 bases. In DNA form, the CDR3 reads TGTGCCTGGAGTTTGGGACAGATCTACGAGCAGTACTTC. It specifies CAWSLGQIYEQYF.

J is TRBJ1-1 and V is TRBV28, with D unclear. The V end lost 3 bases, the J end lost 8 bases, and 19 bases lay between the germline ends. Germline loops: CDR1 MDHEN, CDR2 SYDVKM. The CDR3 sequence is 15 residues long. CDR3 loop: CASSFPPGGRPEAFF. The CDR3 coding sequence is TGTGCCAGCAGTTTCCCCCCCGGAGGCAGGCCAGAAGCTTTCTTT.

For the CDR3, the DNA is TGTGCCACCGCTAGCGGGAGTTCCTACAATGAGCAGTTCTTC. Its protein product is CATASGSSYNEQFF. V usage is TRBV19 and J usage is TRBJ2-1; 10 nucleotides agree with TRBD2. Germline-derived CDR1 and CDR2 are LNHDA and SQIVND (reference sequence). This CDR3 is built from 14 residues. The trim removed 10 bases at V and 1 base at J, leaving 4 bases unmatched.

This chain links TRBV7-9 with TRBJ2-1; 10 positions match TRBD1. There are 17 residues in the CDR3. Germline V gene data show CDR1 as SEHNR and CDR2 as FQNEAQ (reference sequence). Trimming at V came to 1 base and at J to 2 bases, leaving 5 bases not matched to a gene. CDR3 DNA: TGTGCCAGCAGCTTAGAAAAGGGGACAGGGGCCTACAATGAGCAGTTCTTC. Protein sequence: CASSLEKGTGAYNEQFF.

The chain joins TRBV7-2 to TRBJ2-7; TRBD1 aligns across 7 bases. CDR1 and CDR2 from the germline V gene are SGHTA and FQGNSA. The V segment lost 5 bases and the J segment 1 base; nucleotides outside the gene matches: 5. The CDR3 is made up of 14 amino acids. This CDR3 is CASSPPGQSYEQYF. In DNA, the CDR3 is TGTGCCAGCAGCCCACCGGGACAGTCCTACGAGCAGTACTTC.

The chain recombines TRBV6-1 with TRBJ2-1; tentatively, D is TRBD1 (6 bases). V was pared by 4 bases and J by 0 bases, with 10 bases between. The CDR3 spans 15 residues. The germline V gene has CDR1 MNHNS and CDR2 SASEGT. The CDR3 loop is CASSAGDPSYNEQFF. The CDR3 DNA sequence: TGTGCCAGCAGTGCAGGGGATCCCTCCTACAATGAGCAGTTCTTC.

The rearrangement links TRBV28 to TRBJ2-3; 11 bases line up with TRBD2. Trimming at V came to 2 bases and at J to 5 bases, leaving 9 bases not matched to a gene. Germline values: CDR1 MDHEN, CDR2 SYDVKM. This CDR3 is built from 17 residues. For the CDR3, the DNA is TGTGCCAGCAGTTTAATCGGGCTAGCGGGAGGTCTAGATACGCAGTATTTT. Its protein product is CASSLIGLAGGLDTQYF.